This TCR beta chain is drawn from a study of blood T cell repertoires in COVID-19. The CDR3 totals 12 residues. Trimming left V 6 bases short and J 4 bases short, with 8 bases between. Sequenced by immunoSEQ multiplex PCR; TCRdb stores in-frame clones only, minus some. The profile shows about 480,000 clones, about 89% of them singletons. The clonotype was recovered from a woman aged 25 to 45 with acute or convalescent COVID-19. What was sequenced was peripheral blood. The chain couples TRBV12-3 or TRBV12-4 to TRBJ2-3; no reliable D call. The CDR3 here is CASSPNSDTQYF. DNA of the CDR3: TGTGCCAGCAGCCCAAACTCAGATACGCAGTATTTT.